Listed below are T cell receptor beta chains from one sample, sequenced in a study of T cell changes during pregnancy in multiple sclerosis. The method was immunoSEQ multiplex PCR; TCRdb's version includes in-frame clones alone and lacks a portion of them. This repertoire shows about 11,000 clones, over 90% found once; its top ten account for roughly 0.3%. The specimen comprised CD4+ T cells from peripheral blood mononuclear cells, sampled before pregnancy. These receptors were collected from a female donor with multiple sclerosis, enrolled in a pregnancy study. Both conserved end residues are part of each CDR3. Each record gives: J gene, clone size, D gene, V gene, CDR3 DNA, CDR3 protein. D genes are given only for firm matches. Not every row has a clone size; where given, it reads once, few, many or a size class.

TRBJ2-3 | NA | TRBD2 | TRBV5-8 | TGTGCCAGCAGCTTTGAGCGGGGGATAGATACGCAGTATTTT | CASSFERGIDTQYF
TRBJ2-1 | NA | TRBD2 | TRBV5-1 | TGCGCCAGCACCTCGGGCTTAATAGCGGGTGGCAATGAGCAGTTCTTC | CASTSGLIAGGNEQFF
TRBJ1-2 | NA | NA | TRBV5-1 | TGCGCCAGCAGCTTGGTGCCCAGGGGTGTTGATAGCTATGGCTACACCTTC | CASSLVPRGVDSYGYTF
TRBJ2-7 | NA | NA | TRBV18 | TGTGCCAGCTCACCAGACAACTTCTACGAGCAGTACTTC | CASSPDNFYEQYF
TRBJ1-4 | NA | NA | TRBV6-6 | TGTGCCAGCAGCTCCAAGGGGGACAAACTGTTTTTT | CASSSKGDKLFF
TRBJ2-3 | once | TRBD1 | TRBV2 | TGTGCCAGCACCCCGGACAGGCCAAACACAGATACGCAGTATTTT | CASTPDRPNTDTQYF
TRBJ1-4 | NA | NA | TRBV18 | TGTGCCAGCTCACGGAGCGGAGAAAAACTGTTTTTT | CASSRSGEKLFF
TRBJ1-5 | NA | NA | TRBV27 | TGTGCCAGCAGTTCCGAAGGGAGGTACCAGCCCCAGCATTTT | CASSSEGRYQPQHF
TRBJ1-1 | NA | NA | TRBV19 | TGTGCCAGTAGTATATACAGGGAAGACACTGAAGCTTTCTTT | CASSIYREDTEAFF
TRBJ1-2 | NA | TRBD1 | TRBV19 | TGTGCCACCTCGGGACAGGGGACCTTTAACTATGGCTACACCTTC | CATSGQGTFNYGYTF
TRBJ1-5 | once | NA | TRBV6-6 | TGTGCCAGCGACTATAGCAATCAGCCCCAGCATTTT | CASDYSNQPQHF
TRBJ2-7 | NA | NA | TRBV19 | TGTGCCAGTAGTATAAGCGTAAGCTCCTACGAGCAGTACTTC | CASSISVSSYEQYF
TRBJ1-4 | NA | NA | TRBV2 | TGTGCCAGCAGTGAACGGGCAGGGGCTAATGAAAAACTGTTTTTT | CASSERAGANEKLFF
TRBJ1-2 | NA | NA | TRBV29-1 | TGCAGCGTTGGGGAGCCCTTCACCTTC | CSVGEPFTF
TRBJ1-1 | NA | NA | TRBV29-1 | TGCAGCGTTGAGGTGGAGGGGAGGAAAACTGAAGCTTTCTTT | CSVEVEGRKTEAFF
TRBJ1-5 | once | NA | TRBV6-1 | TGTGCCAGCAGTGAACGGTTGGTTCAGCCCCAGCATTTT | CASSERLVQPQHF
TRBJ1-2 | NA | NA | TRBV6-6 | TGTGCCAGCAGTTACCGCCCTGACACCTATGGCTACACCTTC | CASSYRPDTYGYTF
TRBJ2-1 | NA | NA | TRBV5-1 | TGCGCCAGCAGATCATCCTACAATGAGCAGTTCTTC | CASRSSYNEQFF
TRBJ2-1 | NA | TRBD2 | TRBV7-8 | TGTGCCAGCAGCTTCGGCGGGGGGAGGGACAATGAGCAGTTCTTC | CASSFGGGRDNEQFF
TRBJ1-6 | NA | TRBD1 | TRBV7-2 | TGTGCCAGCAGCTTCCCTGGACAGGGGCGGAATTCACCCCTCCACTTT | CASSFPGQGRNSPLHF
TRBJ2-3 | NA | TRBD1 | TRBV7-9 | TGTGCCAGCAGCCATGGACAGGGCTCAGTCACAGATACGCAGTATTTT | CASSHGQGSVTDTQYF
TRBJ2-1 | NA | TRBD2 | TRBV28 | TGTGCCAGCACCAAAGCACCTAGCGGCTCCTACAATGAGCAGTTCTTC | CASTKAPSGSYNEQFF
TRBJ2-1 | NA | TRBD1 | TRBV7-2 | TGTGCCAGCAGCTTAGTAGGTACAGGGGGCCTACCATACAATGAGCAGTTCTTC | CASSLVGTGGLPYNEQFF
TRBJ2-7 | once | NA | TRBV4-1 | TGCGCCAGCAGCCTCACCTGGACAGCCACCTCCTACGAGCAGTACTTC | CASSLTWTATSYEQYF
TRBJ1-3 | NA | NA | TRBV5-4 | TGTGCCAGCAGCTTAGGCACAGGTAGGGGCCGAGGATCTGGAAACACCATATATTTT | CASSLGTGRGRGSGNTIYF
TRBJ1-1 | NA | NA | TRBV7-8 | TGTGCCAGCAGCTTACCACCCCAGGGCACTGAAGCTTTCTTT | CASSLPPQGTEAFF
TRBJ2-7 | NA | NA | TRBV19 | TGTGCCAGTAGTATAGCTGGGACGGGGAGGTCCTACGAGCAGTACTTC | CASSIAGTGRSYEQYF
TRBJ2-3 | once | TRBD2 | TRBV11-2 | TGTGCCAGCAGACGAGTACGGGGGGGCCTGAATACGCAGTATTTT | CASRRVRGGLNTQYF
TRBJ2-1 | NA | TRBD2 | TRBV4-1 | TGCGCCAGCAGCCAAGCATCCAGCGGGGGGTCTTACAATGAGCAGTTCTTC | CASSQASSGGSYNEQFF
TRBJ2-3 | NA | TRBD2 | TRBV4-2 | TGTGCCAGCAGCCAAGGGCGGGGGGTCACAGATACGCAGTATTTT | CASSQGRGVTDTQYF
TRBJ2-7 | NA | NA | TRBV6-5 | TGTGCCAGCAGAAAGGACTACAGCCCCTACGAGCAGTACTTC | CASRKDYSPYEQYF
TRBJ1-2 | NA | NA | TRBV5-6 | TGTGCCAGCACGCTGGGGGCAGGGCGATCCTATGGCTACACCTTC | CASTLGAGRSYGYTF
TRBJ1-4 | once | TRBD1 | TRBV19 | TGTGCCAGTAGTACCATTCCGGGACAGGGTCGGTCGGGTGAAAAACTGTTTTTT | CASSTIPGQGRSGEKLFF
TRBJ1-1 | NA | NA | TRBV19 | TGTGCCAGTAGTCCCACGGGGGAAACTGAAGCTTTCTTT | CASSPTGETEAFF
TRBJ2-7 | NA | NA | TRBV14 | TGTGCCAGCAGCCCCGGGACCTACGAGCAGTACTTC | CASSPGTYEQYF
TRBJ1-6 | NA | TRBD1 | TRBV19 | TGTGCCAGTAGTGGAGGGTGGACAGGGAATTCACCCCTCCACTTT | CASSGGWTGNSPLHF
TRBJ2-1 | NA | NA | TRBV15 | TGTGCCACCAGCAGAGATCTCAGCGGTGATGAGCAGTTCTTC | CATSRDLSGDEQFF
TRBJ1-6 | NA | TRBD1 | TRBV5-1 | TGCGCCAGCAGCTTGGGCGACAGGGCAGCACCCCTCCACTTT | CASSLGDRAAPLHF
TRBJ2-7 | NA | NA | TRBV5-4 | TGTGCCAGCAGCTTGGAACAGTTCTCTGGGCAGTACTTC | CASSLEQFSGQYF
TRBJ2-3 | once | NA | TRBV7-8 | TGTGCCAGCAGCTTAGACCGCCCTAGCGGCACAGATACGCAGTATTTT | CASSLDRPSGTDTQYF
TRBJ2-1 | once | TRBD2 | TRBV7-6 | TGTGCCAGCAGCTCGAGCCCTAGCGGGGAGGGGGAGCAGTTCTTC | CASSSSPSGEGEQFF
TRBJ2-1 | NA | TRBD2 | TRBV7-6 | TGTGCCAGTCGACTAGCGGGGGGGTCCTACAATGAGCAGTTCTTC | CASRLAGGSYNEQFF
TRBJ1-4 | NA | NA | TRBV5-1 | TGCGCCAGCTGCAACGGGGTGAACAGGGCAACTAATGAAAAACTGTTTTTT | CASCNGVNRATNEKLFF
TRBJ2-1 | NA | NA | TRBV5-1 | TGCGCCAGCAGCTTGCTATTAGCCCCCACCAATGAGCAGTTCTTC | CASSLLLAPTNEQFF
TRBJ1-1 | NA | NA | TRBV7-2 | TGTGCCAGCACCAAGGGGCAATTGAACACTGAAGCTTTCTTT | CASTKGQLNTEAFF
TRBJ2-3 | NA | TRBD1 | TRBV18 | TGTGCCAGCTCATCGCAGGGGGCCCTAAGCACAGATACGCAGTATTTT | CASSSQGALSTDTQYF
TRBJ2-7 | NA | TRBD2 | TRBV4-2 | TGTGCCAGCAGCCAAGAATCACCTGCGACTAGCGGGGGGTTTTACGAGCAGTACTTC | CASSQESPATSGGFYEQYF
TRBJ2-1 | NA | TRBD2 | TRBV7-9 | TGTGCCAGCAGCCCCAGACTAGCGGGGGGACACAATGAGCAGTTCTTC | CASSPRLAGGHNEQFF
TRBJ2-7 | once | TRBD1 | TRBV5-1 | TGCGCCAGCAGCAGGACAGGAGACGAGCAGTACTTC | CASSRTGDEQYF
TRBJ2-7 | NA | TRBD1 | TRBV11-2 | TGTGCCAGCAGCTCCGTACAGGACAGGGGCCCCTACGAGCAGTACTTC | CASSSVQDRGPYEQYF
TRBJ2-7 | NA | TRBD2 | TRBV5-6 | TGTGCCAGCAGCTTGCGGTTCGGGGGGGAGACCTACGAGCAGTACTTC | CASSLRFGGETYEQYF
TRBJ2-3 | NA | NA | TRBV5-4 | TGTGCCAGCAGCGCCAGCGGAGATACGCAGTATTTT | CASSASGDTQYF
TRBJ1-1 | NA | NA | TRBV5-6 | TGTGCCAGCAGCCAAGGAAGGGGTAGAGACGCTTTCTTT | CASSQGRGRDAFF
TRBJ1-1 | NA | NA | TRBV7-3 | TGTGCCAGCAGTTCCAGGATGAACACTGAAGCTTTCTTT | CASSSRMNTEAFF
TRBJ2-5 | NA | TRBD1 | TRBV7-9 | TGTGCCAGCCAAGACAGGGGTGGAGAGACCCAGTACTTC | CASQDRGGETQYF